This TCR beta chain comes out of a study of chemoradiotherapy in HPV16-positive cancers. The study, taken as a whole, reports: In HPV16-positive patients, HPV-responsive T-cell expansion tracked better recurrence-free survival. Non-HPV-specific T cells did not expand in tumors during treatment, whereas candidate HPV-specific clones and E7-related motifs did.

Regarding this clone: Its antigen is as yet unknown.

Germline assignment: CDR1 WNHNN and CDR2 SYGVQD (reference sequence). Trimming cost V 9 bases and J 3 bases, with 14 bases left between them. The CDR3 has 13 amino acids. Clones were sequenced by immunoSEQ multiplex PCR, and TCRdb holds only the in-frame ones, with some missing. The sample shows 15,000 or so clones, 90% to 95% of them seen only once. The chain has TRBV10-1 and TRBJ2-5; no firm D call. The receptor was derived from a human donor with HPV-associated anogenital cancer. The sample was blood, taken from a patient who underwent chemoradiotherapy. CDR3: CARKSETEETQYF. CDR3 DNA: TGCGCCAGGAAGAGCGAGACTGAAGAGACCCAGTACTTC.